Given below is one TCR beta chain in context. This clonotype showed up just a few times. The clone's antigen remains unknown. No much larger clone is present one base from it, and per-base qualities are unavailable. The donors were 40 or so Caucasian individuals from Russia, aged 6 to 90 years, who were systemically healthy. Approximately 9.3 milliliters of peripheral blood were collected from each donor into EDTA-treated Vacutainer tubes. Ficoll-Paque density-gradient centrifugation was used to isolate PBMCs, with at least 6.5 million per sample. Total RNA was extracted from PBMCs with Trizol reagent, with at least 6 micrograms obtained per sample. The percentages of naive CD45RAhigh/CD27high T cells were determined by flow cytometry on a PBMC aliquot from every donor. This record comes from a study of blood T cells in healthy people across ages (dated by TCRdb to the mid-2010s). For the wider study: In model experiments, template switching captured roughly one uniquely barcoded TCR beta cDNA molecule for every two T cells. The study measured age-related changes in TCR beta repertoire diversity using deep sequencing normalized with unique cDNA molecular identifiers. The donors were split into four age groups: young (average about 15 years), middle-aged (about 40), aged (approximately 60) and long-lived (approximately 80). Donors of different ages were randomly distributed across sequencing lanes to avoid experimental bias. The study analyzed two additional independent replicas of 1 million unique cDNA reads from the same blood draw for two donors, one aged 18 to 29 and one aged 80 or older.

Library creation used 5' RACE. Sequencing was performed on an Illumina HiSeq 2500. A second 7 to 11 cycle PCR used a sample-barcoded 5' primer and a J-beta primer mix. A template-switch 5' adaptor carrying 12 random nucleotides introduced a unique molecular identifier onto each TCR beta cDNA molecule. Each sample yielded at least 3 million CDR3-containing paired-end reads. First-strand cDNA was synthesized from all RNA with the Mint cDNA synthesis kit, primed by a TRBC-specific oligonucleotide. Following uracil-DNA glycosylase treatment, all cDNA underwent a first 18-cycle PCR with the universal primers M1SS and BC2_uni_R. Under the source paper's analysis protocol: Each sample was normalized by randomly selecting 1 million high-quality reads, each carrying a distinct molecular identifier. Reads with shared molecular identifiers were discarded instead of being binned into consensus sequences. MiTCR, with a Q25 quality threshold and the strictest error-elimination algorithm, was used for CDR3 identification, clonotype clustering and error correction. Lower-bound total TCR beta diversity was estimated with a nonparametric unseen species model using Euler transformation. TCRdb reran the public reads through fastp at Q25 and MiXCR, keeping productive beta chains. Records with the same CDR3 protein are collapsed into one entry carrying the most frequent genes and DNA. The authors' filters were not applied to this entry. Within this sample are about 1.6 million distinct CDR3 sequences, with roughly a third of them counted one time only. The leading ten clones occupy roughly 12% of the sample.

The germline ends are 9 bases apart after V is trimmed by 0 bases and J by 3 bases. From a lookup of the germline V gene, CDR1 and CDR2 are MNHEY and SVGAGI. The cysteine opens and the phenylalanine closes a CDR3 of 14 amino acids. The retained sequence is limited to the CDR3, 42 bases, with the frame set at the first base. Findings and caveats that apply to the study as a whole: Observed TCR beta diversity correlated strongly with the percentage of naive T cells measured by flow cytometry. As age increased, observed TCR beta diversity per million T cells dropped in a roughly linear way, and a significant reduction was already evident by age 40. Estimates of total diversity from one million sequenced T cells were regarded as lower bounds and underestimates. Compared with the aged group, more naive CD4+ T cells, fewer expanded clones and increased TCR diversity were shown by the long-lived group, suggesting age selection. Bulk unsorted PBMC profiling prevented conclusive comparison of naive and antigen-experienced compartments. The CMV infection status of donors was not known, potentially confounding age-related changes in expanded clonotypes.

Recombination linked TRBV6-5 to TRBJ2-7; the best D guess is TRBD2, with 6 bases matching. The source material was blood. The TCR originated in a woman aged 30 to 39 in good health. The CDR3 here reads CASSYSIGSYEQYF. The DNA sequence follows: TGTGCCAGCAGTTACTCGATCGGGAGCTACGAGCAGTACTTC.